A single sample gave rise to the 15 T cell receptor beta chains below, sequenced in a study of early T cells in non-severe SARS-CoV-2 infection. From the 5' RACE reads, TCRdb called clonotypes with MiXCR, one entry per CDR3 protein. The top ten hold under 4.5% of the sample, which has 24,000 or so distinct CDR3 sequences, 4% to 4.5% seen once. Sequencing was performed on whole blood. These receptors were taken from an adult who was a healthcare worker with PCR-confirmed SARS-CoV-2 infection or an uninfected control (not recorded which).

The genes are TRBV19 and TRBJ1-1; weak D call: TRBD1 (5 bases). CDR1 is LNHDA and CDR2 is SQIVND in the germline V gene (reference sequence). The CDR3 loop spans 18 amino acids. V lost 5 bases, J lost 0 bases, and 22 bases lay in between. The CDR3 nucleotides are TGTGCCAGTAGTCCCCGGGGGACCCAACTTCACATGAACACTGAAGCTTTCTTT. As protein: CASSPRGTQLHMNTEAFF.

J is TRBJ1-1 and V is TRBV12-3 or TRBV12-4, with 10 bases that match TRBD1. This CDR3 spans 15 amino acids. The V gene end was trimmed by 7 bases and the J gene end by 7 bases; junction bases not matched to a gene: 12. CDR3 protein: CASKLGDRGLGEAFF. CDR3 nucleotide sequence: TGTGCCAGCAAACTTGGCGACAGGGGGCTGGGTGAAGCTTTCTTT.

This clonotype was counted many times. V gene TRBV29-1 combines with J gene TRBJ2-7; a possible D gene is TRBD2 (6 bases). Trimming shortened V by 4 bases and J by 2 bases, and 6 bases separated the two germline ends. The V gene's germline CDR1 is SQVTM and CDR2 ANQGSEA. The CDR3 runs 11 residues. CDR3 in DNA: TGCAGCGTTGGGACTACCTACGAGCAGTACTTC. It yields the protein CSVGTTYEQYF.

This clonotype was recorded many times. This chain connects TRBV6-2 or TRBV6-3 to TRBJ2-7; no clear D. This CDR3 has 14 residues. CDR1 is MNHEY, CDR2 SVGEGT, per germline. Trimming took off 7 bases at V and 4 bases at J, with 17 bases between the two ends. This CDR3 reads CASKFRDWLYEQYF. DNA of the CDR3: TGTGCCAGCAAATTCCGAGACTGGTTATACGAGCAGTACTTC.

In this sample, this clonotype turned up many times. This rearrangement joins TRBV20-1 to TRBJ2-3; D might be TRBD2 (6 bases). V gave up 6 bases and J gave up 6 bases, with 7 bases separating them. The CDR3 sequence is 10 residues long. Germline CDR1 and CDR2: DFQATT and SNEGSKA (reference sequence). CDR3 loop: CSAGRDTQYF. The CDR3 coding sequence is TGCAGTGCAGGGAGGGATACGCAGTATTTT.

V and J are TRBV29-1 and TRBJ2-7; 11 bases line up with TRBD2. Per germline, CDR1 SQVTM and CDR2 ANQGSEA. The V segment lost 1 base and the J segment 0 bases; nucleotides outside the gene matches: 5. This CDR3 has 16 amino acids. CDR3 coding DNA: TGCAGCGTTGAAGCGTTAGCGGGAGGGCTCTCCTACGAGCAGTACTTC. Protein: CSVEALAGGLSYEQYF.

This clonotype appeared many times. The V gene is TRBV9, the J gene TRBJ2-3; 14 bases fit TRBD2. CDR1 and CDR2 (germline): SGDLS, YYNGEE. The CDR3 consists of 17 residues. Trimming removed 3 bases from V and 4 bases from J; junction bases left unmatched: 7. CDR3 sequence (DNA): TGTGCCAGCAGCGCCCGAGTGACTAGCGGGAGGGCAGATACGCAGTATTTT. It is translated as CASSARVTSGRADTQYF.

The J gene is TRBJ2-1, the V gene TRBV18; D gene uncertain. V was clipped by 0 bases and J by 8 bases, with 11 bases between them. Germline V gives CDR1 KGHSH, CDR2 LQKENI. The CDR3 is 14 residues long. CDR3 amino acids: CASSPPSRTDEQFF. CDR3 coding DNA: TGTGCCAGCTCACCACCGTCTAGAACAGATGAGCAGTTCTTC.

This clonotype showed up many times. This CDR3 reads CASATSGSSKETQYF. CDR3 bases: TGTGCCAGCGCGACTAGCGGGAGTTCCAAAGAGACCCAGTACTTC. This chain joins TRBV18 and TRBJ2-5; the match to TRBD2 covers 12 bases. Germline V lookup: CDR1 KGHSH, CDR2 LQKENI. J lost 3 bases, V lost 8 bases, and 7 bases had no gene match. This CDR3 spans 15 amino acids. Together with reference TRBV18 and TRBJ2-5, the CDR3 gives the full variable domain: NAGVMQNPRHLVRRRGQEARLRCSPMKGHSHVYWYRQLPEEGLKFMVYLQKENIIDESGMPKERFSAEFPKEGPSILRIQQVVRGDSAAYFCASATSGSSKETQYFGPGTRLLVL.

This clonotype was detected many times. The CDR3 sequence is CSAGEGRVVGDTQYF. The CDR3 region has the DNA TGCAGCGCGGGAGAAGGGCGGGTCGTGGGAGATACGCAGTATTTT. The genes are TRBV29-1 and TRBJ2-3, with D perhaps TRBD2 (6 bases). Germline CDR1 reads SQVTM; CDR2 reads ANQGSEA. The V end lost 7 bases, the J end lost 5 bases, and 22 bases lay between the germline ends. CDR3 size: 15 residues.

This clonotype was seen ten or more times. V is TRBV27 and J is TRBJ2-1, with 7 positions matching TRBD1. Trimming removed 3 bases from V and 14 bases from J; junction bases left unmatched: 7. Germline V gene sequence: CDR1 MNHEY, CDR2 SMNVEV (reference sequence). This CDR3 spans 12 amino acids. The CDR3 DNA follows: TGTGCCAGCAGTTTGCCGGACAGGCGGGAGTTCTTC. Amino acid sequence: CASSLPDRREFF.

This clonotype was observed at least ten times. The rearrangement links TRBV7-7 to TRBJ2-5, with 7 bases matching TRBD2. Germline CDR1 SSHAT, CDR2 FNYEAQ (reference sequence). This CDR3 is 13 amino acids long. With V trimmed by 5 bases and J by 5 bases, 5 bases remained unmatched. CDR3 bases: TGTGCCAGCAGCCAGGTGCGGGAGGAGACCCAGTACTTC. It codes for CASSQVREETQYF. The full variable domain, completed using reference TRBV7-7 and TRBJ2-5, is GAGVSQSPRYKVTKRGQDVTLRCDPISSHATLYWYQQALGQGPEFLTYFNYEAQPDKSGLPSDRFSAERPEGSISTLTIQRTEQRDSAMYRCASSQVREETQYFGPGTRLLVL.

This clonotype was seen a few times. The chain's CDR3 is CASSPRTSGGQETQYF. The CDR3 nucleotides read TGCGCCAGCAGCCCCCGGACTAGCGGGGGCCAAGAGACCCAGTACTTC. This chain joins TRBV4-1 and TRBJ2-5; 13 positions agree with TRBD2. Germline values: CDR1 MGHRA, CDR2 YSYEKL. The V segment lost 4 bases and the J segment 1 base; nucleotides outside the gene matches: 3. The CDR3 is 16 amino acids.

This clonotype was detected ten times or more. CDR3 residues: CASSQKGTGVNEQFF. The CDR3 DNA is TGTGCCAGCAGCCAAAAAGGGACAGGGGTGAATGAGCAGTTCTTC. The chain is built from TRBV12-3 or TRBV12-4 and TRBJ2-1; 10 bases match TRBD1. The CDR3 consists of 15 residues. Trimming took 6 bases from V and 7 from J; bases not matched to a gene: 9.

This clonotype occurred many times. The V gene is TRBV14, the J gene TRBJ2-7; 7 bases fit TRBD2. Germline CDR1 SGHDN, CDR2 FVKESK. V lost 4 bases to trimming and J lost 5 bases; unmatched junction nucleotides: 11. This CDR3 is built from 15 residues. In DNA, the CDR3 is TGTGCCAGCAGCCCCCCACAGCGGGGTGGGAACGAGCAGTACTTC. Protein product: CASSPPQRGGNEQYF.